A single sample is the source of the 25 T cell receptor beta chains below, sequenced in a study of shared clonotypes between healthy human individuals. Sequenced by immunoSEQ multiplex PCR; TCRdb stores in-frame clones only, minus some. The table has about 2 million clones, roughly 95% seen once. Terminally differentiated effector memory CD45RA+ cells were left out of the naive CD8 fraction, which was CD45RO-negative and positively selected for CCR7. Sequenced input: naive CD8+ T cells sorted from blood. The origin of the receptors is a man in his late teens or twenties in good health.

The chain carries TRBV9 and TRBJ2-7, with TRBD2 identical over 15 bases. V trimming: 3 bases; J trimming: 5 bases; junction bases outside the gene matches: 6. Germline CDR1 SGDLS, CDR2 YYNGEE. This CDR3 region has 16 residues. DNA for the CDR3: TGTGCCAGCAGCGGGGGACTAGCGGGAGGTCGGCACGAGCAGTACTTC. Amino acid sequence: CASSGGLAGGRHEQYF.

The chain joins TRBV28 to TRBJ2-7, with TRBD1 matching over 7 bases. The CDR3 has 15 amino acids. Trimming took 5 bases from V and 2 from J; bases not matched to a gene: 9. Per the germline V gene, CDR1 is MDHEN and CDR2 is SYDVKM. CDR3 protein: CASSPNRQGAYEQYF. CDR3 DNA: TGTGCCAGCAGTCCGAATCGGCAGGGGGCCTACGAGCAGTACTTC.

CDR3 loop: CASTMGGTTSYEQYF. The CDR3 DNA sequence: TGTGCCAGCACCATGGGTGGGACAACCTCCTACGAGCAGTACTTC. The gene calls are TRBV28 and TRBJ2-7; possible D gene TRBD1, 6 bases. Trimming took 7 bases from V and 0 from J, leaving 16 bases between them. Germline CDR1 and CDR2: MDHEN and SYDVKM. The CDR3 runs 15 residues. The full variable domain, its missing parts supplied by reference TRBV28 and TRBJ2-7, is DVKVTQSSRYLVKRTGEKVFLECVQDMDHENMFWYRQDPGLGLRLIYFSYDVKMKEKGDIPEGYSVSREKKERFSLILESASTNQTSMYLCASTMGGTTSYEQYFGPGTRLTVT.

This chain uses TRBV5-4 with TRBJ2-2; 11 bases map to TRBD2. The V gene end was trimmed by 4 bases and the J gene end by 2 bases; junction bases not matched to a gene: 4. CDR1 and CDR2 from the germline V gene are SGHNT and YYREEE (reference sequence). This CDR3 contains 16 residues. The CDR3 is CASSRGLADNTGELFF. CDR3 bases: TGTGCCAGCAGCCGGGGACTAGCGGACAACACCGGGGAGCTGTTTTTT.

This clone was observed a single time. The chain joins TRBV9 to TRBJ2-2; tentative D call: TRBD2 (5 bases). CDR3 size: 12 residues. Germline V gene lookup returns CDR1 SGDLS and CDR2 YYNGEE. V dropped 6 bases and J dropped 8 bases, with 11 bases sitting between them. The CDR3, as DNA: TGTGCCAGCAACCTGGGGAGTGGGGAGCTGTTTTTT. Translated, it gives CASNLGSGELFF.

The chain has TRBV6-6 and TRBJ2-7; a weak D match, TRBD2 (5 bases). The CDR3 length is 14 residues. Germline V lookup: CDR1 MNHNY, CDR2 SVGAGI (reference sequence). V was shortened by 7 bases and J by 2 bases, with 15 bases between the two germline ends. Written as DNA, the CDR3 is TGTGCCAGCACCAGAGACTACACGACCTACGAGCAGTACTTC. Its protein product is CASTRDYTTYEQYF.

The chain recombines TRBV4-1 with TRBJ2-7; 9 bases match TRBD1. There are 14 residues in the CDR3. The J segment lost 7 bases and the V segment lost 1 base, leaving 5 bases of the junction unmatched. Germline CDR1 is MGHRA and CDR2 is YSYEKL. The DNA for the CDR3 is TGCGCCAGCAGCCAAGGACAGGGGGTGGGGGAGCAGTACTTC. As protein: CASSQGQGVGEQYF.

V usage is TRBV9 and J usage is TRBJ1-1; D is perhaps TRBD1 (5 bases). CDR1 and CDR2 (germline): SGDLS, YYNGEE. The CDR3 runs 15 residues. Trimming left V 0 bases short and J 4 bases short, with 13 bases between. CDR3 in DNA: TGTGCCAGCAGCGTAGGCGGCGAGGGGTTCACTGAAGCTTTCTTT. It is translated as CASSVGGEGFTEAFF.

As regards this clone: Within the sample, other DNA sequences also encode this same CDR3. J is TRBJ2-7 and V is TRBV7-2; tentatively, D is TRBD1 or TRBD2 (6 bases each). V gave up 1 base and J gave up 3 bases, with 13 bases separating them. The germline V gene has CDR1 SGHTA and CDR2 FQGNSA. CDR3 length: 15 residues. CDR3 amino acids: CASSLGGGPYYEQYF. The CDR3 nucleotides read TGTGCCAGCAGCTTAGGAGGGGGGCCCTACTACGAGCAGTACTTC.

The chain recombines TRBV4-3 with TRBJ2-3, with 7 bases lining up with TRBD2. V lost 0 bases, J lost 3 bases, and 9 bases stayed unmatched. In germline, CDR1 is LGHNA, CDR2 YSLEER. The CDR3 extends over 17 amino acids. This CDR3 is CASSQDLLAGETDTQYF. For the CDR3, the DNA is TGCGCCAGCAGCCAAGATCTATTGGCGGGAGAAACAGATACGCAGTATTTT.

This sequence joins TRBV7-2 and TRBJ2-1, with 7 bases that match TRBD2. Trimming at V came to 3 bases and at J to 12 bases, leaving 17 bases not matched to a gene. CDR1 is SGHTA, CDR2 FQGNSA, per germline. This CDR3 contains 16 residues. The CDR3 DNA reads TGTGCCAGCAGCTTTCCCCTTCGGGAGGCCCTACGGGGGCAGTTCTTC. Its translation is CASSFPLREALRGQFF.

Regarding this clone: Other DNA sequences in this specimen translate into the identical CDR3. The rearrangement joins TRBV6-5 to TRBJ2-1; 12 bases match TRBD2. The J segment lost 2 bases and the V segment lost 5 bases, leaving 1 base of the junction unmatched. From germline, CDR1 is MNHEY and CDR2 SVGAGI. The CDR3 length is 15 residues. CDR3: CASSTSGGPYNEQFF. CDR3 bases: TGTGCCAGCAGTACTAGCGGGGGGCCCTACAATGAGCAGTTCTTC.

The rearrangement uses TRBV5-6 and TRBJ2-7, with 7 nucleotides matching TRBD1. Germline V gene lookup returns CDR1 SGHDT and CDR2 YYEEEE. The CDR3 runs to 15 residues. With 0 bases clipped from V and 5 bases from J, the junction kept 8 bases outside the gene matches. For the CDR3, the DNA is TGTGCCAGCAGCTTGGTCTGGGACAGCGCCGACGAGCAGTACTTC. It specifies CASSLVWDSADEQYF.

In regard to this clone: A read error may be the cause here, since a much bigger clone is one base away. The V call is TRBV9, the J call TRBJ1-2; D is uncertain. Germline V gene lookup returns CDR1 SGDLS and CDR2 YYNGEE. The CDR3 is 14 amino acids. The germline V and J ends were trimmed by 0 bases and 1 base, with 7 bases remaining between them. This chain's CDR3 is CASSVDGDNYGYTF. The CDR3 DNA follows: TGTGCCAGCAGCGTAGATGGGGATAACTATGGCTACACCTTC. The complete variable domain, with remaining parts taken from reference TRBV9 and TRBJ1-2, reads DSGVTQTPKHLITATGQRVTLRCSPRSGDLSVYWYQQSLDQGLQFLIQYYNGEERAKGNILERFSAQQFPDLHSELNLSSLELGDSALYFCASSVDGDNYGYTFGSGTRLTVV.

The chain employs TRBV5-4 and TRBJ2-7, with TRBD1 identical over 7 bases. The ends lost 0 bases at V and 3 bases at J; junction bases unmatched: 6. This CDR3 is 15 amino acids long. Germline CDR1 reads SGHNT; CDR2 reads YYREEE (reference sequence). Written as DNA, the CDR3 is TGTGCCAGCAGCTTGGAGGGGCAGGGGGACTACGAGCAGTACTTC. Protein product: CASSLEGQGDYEQYF.

In DNA form, the CDR3 reads TGCGCCAGCAGCTTGGGCCAGGGGATGGCCTACGAGCAGTACTTC. Its protein is CASSLGQGMAYEQYF. The rearrangement uses TRBV5-1 and TRBJ2-7, with D possibly being TRBD1 (6 bases). Deletions cut 0 bases from V and 2 bases from J, with 12 bases between. This CDR3 is built from 15 residues. Per germline, CDR1 SGHRS and CDR2 YFSETQ.

The V gene is TRBV5-6, the J gene TRBJ2-7; 7 nucleotides match TRBD2. The CDR3 sequence is 14 residues long. The J segment lost 6 bases and the V segment lost 2 bases, leaving 8 bases of the junction unmatched. Germline V gives CDR1 SGHDT, CDR2 YYEEEE. CDR3 protein: CASSFASGDGEQYF. DNA for the CDR3: TGTGCCAGCAGCTTTGCGAGCGGGGATGGCGAGCAGTACTTC. Drawing the rest from reference TRBV5-6 and TRBJ2-7, the complete variable domain is DAGVTQSPTHLIKTRGQQVTLRCSPKSGHDTVSWYQQALGQGPQFIFQYYEEEERQRGNFPDRFSGHQFPNYSSELNVNALLLGDSALYLCASSFASGDGEQYFGPGTRLTVT.

The rearrangement uses TRBV6-6 and TRBJ2-1; a weak D match, TRBD2 (6 bases). Germline V gives CDR1 MNHNY, CDR2 SVGAGI (reference sequence). The CDR3 extends over 16 amino acids. V lost 2 bases and J lost 9, with 20 bases in between. The CDR3 is CASSYTPGLTRGEQFF. The CDR3, as DNA: TGTGCCAGCAGTTACACCCCGGGACTTACGAGGGGTGAGCAGTTCTTC.

The chain links TRBV29-1 to TRBJ2-3; the match to TRBD1 covers 7 bases. This CDR3 comprises 13 residues. CDR1 SQVTM and CDR2 ANQGSEA come from the germline V gene. V shed 7 bases and J 2 bases; nucleotides not matched to a gene: 6. In DNA, the CDR3 is TGCAGCGCTTGGGACAGTTCCACAGATACGCAGTATTTT. It is translated as CSAWDSSTDTQYF.

This clone came up once. The DNA is omitted, as the CDR3 cannot be located on it reliably, and the CDR3 follows TCRdb's listing. The V call is TRBV4-3, the J call TRBJ1-5. In germline, CDR1 is LGHNA, CDR2 YSLEER. From its first to its last residue, the CDR3 has 20 amino acids. The CDR3 region is CASNLCASSQAKFSNQPQHF.

The chain couples TRBV4-3 to TRBJ1-4; 9 bases line up with TRBD1. Looked up from germline, CDR1 is LGHNA and CDR2 is YSLEER. J gave up 1 base and V 0 bases, and 6 bases lay outside the gene matches. The CDR3 length is 18 residues. CDR3 sequence (DNA): TGCGCCAGCAGCCAAGAGTTTACAGGGGGCCTAACTAATGAAAAACTGTTTTTT. Its protein is CASSQEFTGGLTNEKLFF.

The rearrangement links TRBV9 to TRBJ1-1; D remains unclear. The V gene's germline CDR1 is SGDLS and CDR2 YYNGEE. V was shortened by 0 bases and J by 0 bases, with 9 bases between the two germline ends. The CDR3 spans 15 residues. The CDR3 DNA sequence: TGTGCCAGCAGCGTAGATCCGATCCTGAACACTGAAGCTTTCTTT. This translates into CASSVDPILNTEAFF.

The chain recombines TRBV27 with TRBJ2-3; D not resolved. The CDR3 consists of 16 residues. Germline lookup yields CDR1 MNHEY and CDR2 SMNVEV (reference sequence). V shed 5 bases and J shed 0 bases, with 15 bases lying between them. DNA for the CDR3: TGTGCCAGCAGTGAACCAGCTATAGCTAGCACAGATACGCAGTATTTT. Translated, it gives CASSEPAIASTDTQYF.

This chain uses TRBV4-1 with TRBJ1-1; no firm D call. Trimming removed 1 base from V and 0 bases from J, with 12 bases in between. This CDR3 spans 16 amino acids. Germline values: CDR1 MGHRA, CDR2 YSYEKL. CDR3 region: CASSQAFANLNTEAFF. The CDR3 coding sequence is TGCGCCAGCAGCCAAGCCTTCGCGAATTTGAACACTGAAGCTTTCTTT.

The rearrangement uses TRBV7-3 and TRBJ2-7; TRBD1 matches at 9 bases. The CDR3 runs to 14 residues. Germline loops: CDR1 SGHTA, CDR2 FQGTGA. The ends lost 5 bases at V and 5 bases at J; junction bases unmatched: 7. The CDR3 is CASSPGTGIDEQYF. In DNA form, the CDR3 reads TGTGCCAGCAGCCCCGGGACAGGGATCGACGAGCAGTACTTC. The whole variable domain, filled in from reference TRBV7-3 and TRBJ2-7, reads GAGVSQTPSNKVTEKGKYVELRCDPISGHTALYWYRQSLGQGPEFLIYFQGTGAADDSGLPNDRFFAVRPEGSVSTLKIQRTERGDSAVYLCASSPGTGIDEQYFGPGTRLTVT.